This T cell receptor beta chain was identified in a study of blood T cell repertoires in COVID-19. Study-level information: COVID-19 samples from acute and convalescent phases originated in the United States, Italy and Spain. The analysed material was cDNA or gDNA that came from T cells, B-cell-depleted T cells, or PBMCs.

Per germline, CDR1 MNHEY and CDR2 SVGAGI. The CDR3 runs 15 residues. V was cut by 0 bases and J by 4 bases, with 12 bases left in between. This clone was seen only once. In the authors' workflow: Reference gene primer amplification gave nucleated cell count estimates. Only in-frame clones appear in the TCRdb table, and some are missing; sequencing was by immunoSEQ multiplex PCR. V, J and clone size are those of that table, while D and trimming were read from the DNA. This sample has around 250,000 clones, with approximately 82% found just once. This clonotype originated in a woman under 30 with acute or convalescent COVID-19. The rearrangement joins TRBV6-5 to TRBJ1-2; a weak D match, TRBD1 (5 bases). Sequencing was carried out using peripheral blood. The chain's CDR3 is CASSYSEDKRYGYTF. CDR3 DNA: TGTGCCAGCAGTTACTCTGAGGACAAACGCTATGGCTACACCTTC.